Each of the 27 T cell receptor beta chains below was sequenced from the same sample in a study of shared clonotypes between healthy human individuals. Sequenced by immunoSEQ multiplex PCR; TCRdb stores in-frame clones only, minus some. The sample lists about half a million clones, about four fifths occurring once. The specimen was PBMCs. All receptors derive from a woman aged 40 to 50 in good health. Some clones in this sample may be carry-over from other donors' samples.

This clone was detected a few times. V and J are TRBV28 and TRBJ1-1, with TRBD1 matching 8 bases. The CDR3 runs 12 residues. Germline assignment: CDR1 MDHEN and CDR2 SYDVKM. Germline trimming cut 5 bases from V and 11 bases from J; bases unmatched to any gene: 7. In DNA, the CDR3 is TGTGCCAGCAGTAGGCAGGGGGCGGGTGCTTTCTTT. Translated: CASSRQGAGAFF.

The J gene is TRBJ1-4, the V gene TRBV2, with a weak D call TRBD1 (5 bases). This CDR3 has 18 amino acids. V was clipped by 1 base and J by 8 bases, with 23 bases between them. The germline CDR1 and CDR2 sequences are SNHLY and FYNNEI. CDR3 DNA sequence: TGTGCCAGCAGTGAAGAGCAGGGTCCCGGCGGGGGTAGAGAAAAACTGTTTTTT. It codes for CASSEEQGPGGGREKLFF.

This clone was seen a few times. This chain links TRBV5-4 with TRBJ1-1; D possibly corresponds to TRBD1 (5 bases). V dropped 4 bases and J dropped 5 bases, with 15 bases sitting between them. The CDR3 extends over 14 amino acids. The germline V gene encodes CDR1 SGHNT and CDR2 YYREEE (reference sequence). In DNA, the CDR3 is TGTGCCAGCAGCATCCAGGGTCTTGGAACTGAAGCTTTCTTT. Translated: CASSIQGLGTEAFF.

The V and J genes are TRBV7-8 and TRBJ2-1, with 10 bases that match TRBD2. This CDR3 is 19 amino acids long. Trimming took 3 bases from V and 4 from J; bases not matched to a gene: 15. Germline V gene lookup returns CDR1 SGHVS and CDR2 FQNEAQ. CDR3 loop: CASSLGGSGRPPAYNEQFF. In nucleotides, the CDR3 is TGTGCCAGCAGCTTGGGGGGTAGCGGGAGGCCACCAGCGTACAATGAGCAGTTCTTC. Looking up the rest from reference TRBV7-8 and TRBJ2-1 gives the full variable domain: GAGVSQSPRYKVAKRGQDVALRCDPISGHVSLFWYQQALGQGPEFLTYFQNEAQLDKSGLPSDRFFAERPEGSVSTLKIQRTQQEDSAVYLCASSLGGSGRPPAYNEQFFGPGTRLTVL.

This clone appeared a single time. The genes are TRBV5-8 and TRBJ2-3; 8 nucleotides agree with TRBD2. CDR3 length: 18 residues. In germline, CDR1 is SGHTS, CDR2 YDEGEE. Trimming took 4 bases from V and 0 from J; bases not matched to a gene: 13. The CDR3 DNA follows: TGTGCCAGCAGCCCCAGTCCGGGAGGGCCGCCTAGCACAGATACGCAGTATTTT. This gives the protein CASSPSPGGPPSTDTQYF. Full variable domain (rest looked up from reference TRBV5-8 and TRBJ2-3): EAGVTQSPTHLIKTRGQQATLRCSPISGHTSVYWYQQALGLGLQFLLWYDEGEERNRGNFPPRFSGRQFPNYSSELNVNALELEDSALYLCASSPSPGGPPSTDTQYFGPGTRLTVL.

This clone was seen a few times. The chain employs TRBV30 and TRBJ2-7, with 9 bases matching TRBD1. In germline, CDR1 is GTSNPN, CDR2 SVGIG (reference sequence). The length of the CDR3 is 16 residues. Trimming cost V 2 bases and J 2 bases; bases outside gene matches: 10. CDR3 protein: CAWSTQRDRAPYEQYF. Written as DNA, the CDR3 is TGTGCCTGGAGTACCCAAAGGGACAGGGCTCCCTACGAGCAGTACTTC.

This clone was seen ten or more times. The sample contains more than one DNA sequence encoding this CDR3. The chain employs TRBV28 and TRBJ2-2; D remains unclear. Trimming shortened V by 7 bases and J by 3 bases, and 3 bases separated the two germline ends. CDR1 MDHEN and CDR2 SYDVKM come from the germline V gene. The CDR3 sequence is 11 residues long. The CDR3 coding sequence is TGTGCCAGCAAAGACACCGGGGAGCTGTTTTTT. Translation gives CASKDTGELFF.

The table lists this clone with many counts. The chain's CDR3 is CASIGLPFAYEQYF. In DNA, the CDR3 is TGTGCCAGCATTGGACTACCATTCGCCTACGAGCAGTACTTC. This chain connects TRBV2 to TRBJ2-7; D is possibly TRBD2 (6 bases). The ends were cut back, 7 bases at V and 2 bases at J, with 15 bases in the middle. CDR1 and CDR2 from the germline V gene are SNHLY and FYNNEI. This CDR3 spans 14 amino acids.

This chain links TRBV29-1 with TRBJ2-7, with 8 bases identical to TRBD2. The V gene end was trimmed by 5 bases and the J gene end by 0 bases; junction bases not matched to a gene: 3. The CDR3 contains 13 residues. The germline V gene encodes CDR1 SQVTM and CDR2 ANQGSEA. The CDR3 spells CSVRGGLSYEQYF. The CDR3 nucleotides read TGCAGCGTTCGCGGGGGGCTCTCCTACGAGCAGTACTTC.

The chain's CDR3 is CASSYGQISYEQYF. CDR3 nucleotides: TGCGCCAGCAGCTACGGACAGATCTCCTACGAGCAGTACTTC. J is TRBJ2-7 and V is TRBV5-1; a weak D match, TRBD1 (6 bases). V was cut by 3 bases and J by 0 bases, with 10 bases left in between. Germline CDR1 SGHRS, CDR2 YFSETQ. The length of the CDR3 is 14 residues.

This clone is medium-sized. This chain joins TRBV11-2 and TRBJ2-3; 7 nucleotides agree with TRBD2. This CDR3 region has 15 residues. V was clipped by 3 bases and J by 4 bases; unmatched bases: 7. Germline values: CDR1 SGHAT, CDR2 FQNNGV. The chain's CDR3 is CASSFWGGSPDTQYF. CDR3 DNA: TGTGCCAGCAGCTTTTGGGGGGGTTCTCCAGATACGCAGTATTTT. The whole variable domain, remainder taken from reference TRBV11-2 and TRBJ2-3, is EAGVAQSPRYKIIEKRQSVAFWCNPISGHATLYWYQQILGQGPKLLIQFQNNGVVDDSQLPKDRFSAERLKGVDSTLKIQPAKLEDSAVYLCASSFWGGSPDTQYFGPGTRLTVL.

The genes are TRBV6-1 and TRBJ2-3, with D hard to call. CDR1 is MNHNS and CDR2 is SASEGT in the germline V gene. The V gene lost 2 bases and the J gene lost 4 bases, with 7 bases spanning the gap. There are 13 residues in the CDR3. This CDR3 is CASSESQADTQYF. In DNA, the CDR3 is TGTGCCAGCAGTGAAAGTCAGGCAGATACGCAGTATTTT.

The chain couples TRBV11-2 to TRBJ2-7, with 8 nucleotides matching TRBD1. Germline V gene sequence: CDR1 SGHAT, CDR2 FQNNGV. V lost 5 bases to trimming and J lost 2 bases; unmatched junction nucleotides: 8. This CDR3 has 15 amino acids. The CDR3 DNA follows: TGTGCCAGCAGCATCCAGGGGGCAGGACCCTACGAGCAGTACTTC. It codes for CASSIQGAGPYEQYF.

The chain has TRBV4-2 and TRBJ2-1, with D unresolved. V dropped 1 base and J dropped 0 bases, with 7 bases sitting between them. In germline, CDR1 is LGHNA, CDR2 YNFKEQ. The CDR3 is 15 residues long. CDR3 sequence (DNA): TGTGCCAGCAGCCAAGCGGAGAGCTCCTACAATGAGCAGTTCTTC. It encodes CASSQAESSYNEQFF.

The rearrangement links TRBV19 to TRBJ2-1; D gene uncertain. From germline, CDR1 is LNHDA and CDR2 SQIVND (reference sequence). The CDR3 totals 12 residues. Trimming removed 7 bases from V and 2 bases from J, with 6 bases in between. CDR3 sequence reads: CASIGPYNEQFF. The CDR3, as DNA: TGTGCCAGTATCGGGCCCTACAATGAGCAGTTCTTC.

V gene TRBV18 combines with J gene TRBJ2-7, with 11 bases fitting TRBD2. The ends lost 3 bases at V and 4 bases at J; junction bases unmatched: 5. Germline CDR1 KGHSH, CDR2 LQKENI. The CDR3 loop spans 15 amino acids. In nucleotides, the CDR3 is TGTGCCAGCTCACCGGGGACTAGCGGCTATTACGAGCAGTACTTC. Its translation is CASSPGTSGYYEQYF.

The rearrangement uses TRBV28 and TRBJ1-2, with TRBD1 as a possible D gene (5 bases). V lost 3 bases to trimming and J lost 4 bases, with 9 bases between them. CDR1 is MDHEN, CDR2 SYDVKM, per germline. This CDR3 has 13 amino acids. CDR3 nucleotide sequence: TGTGCCAGCAGTTTGGGGGTGGTCTATGGCTACACCTTC. This gives the protein CASSLGVVYGYTF.

This sequence joins TRBV19 and TRBJ1-2; D not certain. Germline V lookup: CDR1 LNHDA, CDR2 SQIVND (reference sequence). The CDR3 covers 14 residues. Trimming pared 2 bases from V and 2 bases from J, leaving 9 bases between. Written as DNA, the CDR3 is TGTGCCAGTAGTATACAAGGCGGAAACTATGGCTACACCTTC. It yields the protein CASSIQGGNYGYTF. Using reference TRBV19 and TRBJ1-2 for the parts outside the CDR3, the full variable domain is DGGITQSPKYLFRKEGQNVTLSCEQNLNHDAMYWYRQDPGQGLRLIYYSQIVNDFQKGDIAEGYSVSREKKESFPLTVTSAQKNPTAFYLCASSIQGGNYGYTFGSGTRLTVV.

The chain recombines TRBV28 with TRBJ2-7; tentative D call: TRBD2 (6 bases). CDR3 length: 14 amino acids. The germline V gene encodes CDR1 MDHEN and CDR2 SYDVKM. Trimming stripped 2 bases from V and 7 bases from J, with 15 bases between. The CDR3 reads CASSLPSLGGEQYF. CDR3 nucleotide sequence: TGTGCCAGCAGTTTACCCTCTCTGGGGGGAGAGCAGTACTTC.

The chain joins TRBV7-6 to TRBJ1-3; 7 positions agree with TRBD1. Germline V gene data show CDR1 as SGHVS and CDR2 as FNYEAQ. V lost 5 bases, J lost 0 bases, and 10 bases stayed unmatched. This CDR3 region has 17 residues. CDR3 nucleotides: TGTGCCAGCAGCCTTCGGGGACAGCGAGCCTCTGGAAACACCATATATTTT. Amino acids: CASSLRGQRASGNTIYF.

This sequence joins TRBV4-3 and TRBJ2-3; D call uncertain. V was shortened by 1 base and J by 4 bases, with 15 bases between the two germline ends. Looked up from germline, CDR1 is LGHNA and CDR2 is YSLEER. This CDR3 is 16 amino acids long. CDR3 sequence reads: CASSQVPERGADTQYF. CDR3 nucleotides: TGCGCCAGCAGCCAAGTTCCCGAACGAGGAGCAGATACGCAGTATTTT.

The V gene is TRBV13, the J gene TRBJ2-1; D perhaps matches TRBD2 (6 bases). The CDR3 sequence is 18 residues long. Germline lookup yields CDR1 PRHDT and CDR2 FYEKMQ (reference sequence). V was shortened by 1 base and J by 5 bases, with 21 bases between the two germline ends. As DNA, the CDR3 is TGTGCCAGCAGCTTAGACCTTAGGGGCGGGATCCTAAACAATGAGCAGTTCTTC. This gives the protein CASSLDLRGGILNNEQFF.

This clone came up many times. The chain recombines TRBV6-5 with TRBJ2-7; 9 positions agree with TRBD1. J gave up 3 bases and V 5 bases, and 5 bases lay outside the gene matches. CDR1 is MNHEY and CDR2 is SVGAGI in the germline V gene. This CDR3 has 14 residues. CDR3 bases: TGTGCCAGCAGTCCGACAGGGGGGCTCTACGAGCAGTACTTC. Translating gives CASSPTGGLYEQYF.

The CDR3 DNA sequence: TGTGCCAGCAGTTTATGGGGGGTTGGCGCTGAAGCTTTCTTT. It translates to CASSLWGVGAEAFF. The chain recombines TRBV28 with TRBJ1-1; possible D gene TRBD1, 5 bases. V was pared by 0 bases and J by 6 bases, with 11 bases between. Looked up from germline, CDR1 is MDHEN and CDR2 is SYDVKM. The CDR3 spans 14 residues.

This chain uses TRBV30 with TRBJ2-2, with D possibly matching TRBD1 (5 bases). Per the germline V gene, CDR1 is GTSNPN and CDR2 is SVGIG (reference sequence). This CDR3 has 16 amino acids. Trimming took 4 bases from V and 3 from J, leaving 18 bases between them. In DNA, the CDR3 is TGTGCCTGGAACGGTGAAGGGCAGGGTTACACCGGGGAGCTGTTTTTT. Its protein is CAWNGEGQGYTGELFF.

The CDR3 DNA is TGTGCCAGCAGTAGGACTAGCGGGACAGAATACGAGCAGTACTTC. It codes for CASSRTSGTEYEQYF. The V call is TRBV6-1, the J call TRBJ2-7, with TRBD2 matching 12 bases. V trimming: 5 bases; J trimming: 4 bases; junction bases outside the gene matches: 6. Germline V lookup: CDR1 MNHNS, CDR2 SASEGT. The length of the CDR3 is 15 residues.

The rearrangement links TRBV7-2 to TRBJ1-5, with D unresolved. This CDR3 is built from 14 residues. Trimming stripped 1 base from V and 9 bases from J, with 13 bases between. CDR1 SGHTA and CDR2 FQGNSA come from the germline V gene. The chain's CDR3 is CASSLGPLVLPQHF. The CDR3 region has the DNA TGTGCCAGCAGCTTAGGCCCTCTAGTTCTGCCCCAGCATTTT.